The following is a T cell receptor beta chain sequence with its context. This record comes from a study of blood T cell repertoires in COVID-19. Produced via immunoSEQ multiplex PCR; TCRdb's table is partial and in-frame only. This table has 25,000 to 35,000 clones, about 87% appearing once. J lost 5 bases, V lost 3 bases, and 3 bases had no gene match. Germline values: CDR1 KGHDR, CDR2 SFDVKD. This CDR3 comprises 15 residues. Input material: peripheral blood. This rearrangement joins TRBV24-1 to TRBJ2-5; 12 bases fit TRBD2. The sequence was collected from a man in his 70s with active COVID-19. CDR3 amino acids: CATSDRTSGKETQYF. The CDR3 coding sequence is TGTGCCACCAGTGATCGGACTAGCGGGAAGGAGACCCAGTACTTC.